This T cell receptor beta chain originates from a study of CD8+ T cells in alopecia areata. The overall study: Treated patients were given 5 to 10 mg oral tofacitinib twice daily.

Treatment given: oral pan-JAK inhibitor, 5-10 mg twice daily. Researchers took lesional scalp punch biopsies and peripheral blood from people who were alopecia areata patients. Germline CDR1 reads MNHEY; CDR2 reads SMNVEV (reference sequence). This CDR3 is built from 15 residues. Trimming pared 6 bases from V and 0 bases from J, leaving 12 bases between. cDNA serving as the sequencing template came from extracted, reverse transcribed RNA. Some clones are missing from TCRdb's copy, which holds only in-frame ones; the method was immunoSEQ multiplex PCR. The top ten hold around 10% of the sample, which has 150,000 to 200,000 clones, around 51% seen once.

The sample in question was CD8+ T cells sorted from blood, obtained at approximately week 51, from a patient treated with tofacitinib. The source is a human donor with alopecia areata. This chain joins TRBV27 and TRBJ1-5; no clear D. This CDR3 reads CASREQTYSNQPQHF. For the CDR3, the DNA is TGTGCCAGCAGAGAACAGACTTATAGCAATCAGCCCCAGCATTTT.